One sample yielded the 16 T cell receptor beta chains listed below, sequenced in a study of OX40 agonist ivuxolimab in advanced cancers. The table came from immunoSEQ multiplex PCR; TCRdb's copy has only in-frame clones and leaves some out. This sample carries fewer than 85,000 clones, approximately 90% of them seen once, and the ten largest clones take 0.65% to 0.8%. The source was CD4+ or CD8+ T cells sorted from blood, collected in a trial of the OX40 agonist ivuxolimab. The receptors stem from an adult with an advanced solid tumor such as melanoma, head and neck, liver or kidney cancer.

The genes are TRBV10-3 and TRBJ2-1; TRBD1 agrees at 9 bases. V trimming: 4 bases; J trimming: 5 bases; junction bases outside the gene matches: 6. The CDR3 length is 15 residues. The germline gives CDR1 ENHRY, CDR2 SYGVKD. The CDR3 DNA sequence: TGTGCCATCAGTGGAATGGACAGGGGTCACAATGAGCAGTTCTTC. Translation gives CAISGMDRGHNEQFF.

J is TRBJ2-7 and V is TRBV5-1; D could derive from TRBD1 or TRBD2 (6 bases each). Trimming cost V 4 bases and J 0 bases, with 26 bases left between them. Germline V gives CDR1 SGHRS, CDR2 YFSETQ. CDR3 length equals 19 residues. CDR3 DNA sequence: TGCGCCAGCAGCGCGGGGAGACCCCGGACAGTGGGTTCCTCCTACGAGCAGTACTTC. It specifies CASSAGRPRTVGSSYEQYF.

The gene calls are TRBV6-5 and TRBJ2-7, with D perhaps given as TRBD1 or TRBD2 (6 bases each). This CDR3 contains 14 residues. CDR1 MNHEY and CDR2 SVGAGI come from the germline V gene. Trimming left V 3 bases short and J 4 bases short, with 13 bases between. CDR3 sequence (DNA): TGTGCCAGCAGTTATTCCCGGGGGCGGTACGAGCAGTACTTC. Translated, it gives CASSYSRGRYEQYF.

J is TRBJ1-2 and V is TRBV6-5; D remains unclear. Germline loops: CDR1 MNHEY, CDR2 SVGAGI. Trimming took 0 bases from V and 10 from J, leaving 12 bases between them. The CDR3 runs 13 residues. CDR3 DNA sequence: TGTGCCAGCAGTTACTCGGGAGCCCCCGTCTACACCTTC. It yields the protein CASSYSGAPVYTF.

The chain joins TRBV5-4 to TRBJ2-6; D perhaps matches TRBD2 (5 bases). The length of the CDR3 is 15 residues. The V and J ends lost 0 bases and 3 bases respectively, with 7 bases between them. CDR1 is SGHNT, CDR2 YYREEE, per germline (reference sequence). Here the CDR3 reads CASSLGGIGANVLTF. CDR3 coding DNA: TGTGCCAGCAGCTTGGGAGGGATTGGGGCCAACGTCCTGACTTTC.

V usage is TRBV6-5 and J usage is TRBJ1-1; tentatively, D is TRBD1 (5 bases). The V end was cut by 9 bases, the J end by 0 bases, with 11 bases between. This CDR3 is 13 amino acids long. CDR1 and CDR2 (germline): MNHEY, SVGAGI. In DNA, the CDR3 is TGTGCCAGTTCCAGGGATCTGAACACTGAAGCTTTCTTT. It specifies CASSRDLNTEAFF.

The rearrangement links TRBV7-2 to TRBJ2-2, with a tentative D call TRBD2 (5 bases). CDR3 size: 14 residues. Deletions cut 4 bases from V and 7 bases from J, with 13 bases between. From germline, CDR1 is SGHTA and CDR2 FQGNSA. In DNA form, the CDR3 reads TGTGCCAGCAGCTCCGGGGTTGGGGTCGGGGAGCTGTTTTTT. It specifies CASSSGVGVGELFF.

V and J are TRBV2 and TRBJ2-2; TRBD1 matches at 10 bases. Germline CDR1 is SNHLY and CDR2 is FYNNEI. V lost 4 bases to trimming and J lost 6 bases; unmatched junction nucleotides: 5. CDR3 length: 15 residues. The CDR3 loop is CASSGLGTGAGELFF. The CDR3 DNA follows: TGTGCCAGCAGTGGACTGGGGACAGGGGCCGGGGAGCTGTTTTTT.

The V gene is TRBV6-6, the J gene TRBJ2-1; 9 bases line up with TRBD2. The CDR3 spans 15 residues. Per the germline V gene, CDR1 is MNHNY and CDR2 is SVGAGI (reference sequence). The J segment lost 9 bases and the V segment lost 2 bases, leaving 8 bases of the junction unmatched. The CDR3 loop is CASSYAGGGDREQFF. DNA of the CDR3: TGTGCCAGCAGTTACGCTGGCGGGGGGGATCGTGAGCAGTTCTTC.

The CDR3 DNA reads as TGTGCCAGCAGCCCCTCTCGGACAGCTATTGAAAAACTGTTTTTT. It yields the protein CASSPSRTAIEKLFF. The rearrangement links TRBV5-6 to TRBJ1-4; tentative D call: TRBD1 (6 bases). The CDR3 totals 15 residues. Germline V gene data show CDR1 as SGHDT and CDR2 as YYEEEE. V lost 4 bases and J lost 7, with 17 bases in between.

The gene calls are TRBV7-2 and TRBJ1-6, with 10 bases fitting TRBD1. CDR1 and CDR2 (germline): SGHTA, FQGNSA. V was clipped by 6 bases and J by 6 bases; unmatched bases: 5. The CDR3 is 15 amino acids. CDR3 in amino acids: CASRPGTGVNSPLHF. DNA for the CDR3: TGTGCCAGCAGACCAGGGACAGGGGTTAATTCACCCCTCCACTTT.

This clone was recorded only once. The chain combines TRBV5-5 with TRBJ2-3; 7 bases are a match to TRBD1. CDR1 is SGHKS and CDR2 is YYEKEE in the germline V gene (reference sequence). The V gene end was trimmed by 5 bases and the J gene end by 0 bases; junction bases not matched to a gene: 9. The CDR3 spans 16 residues. In DNA, the CDR3 is TGTGCCAGCAGGCGTACAGGGGCGACTAGCACAGATACGCAGTATTTT. It translates to CASRRTGATSTDTQYF. The whole variable domain, remainder taken from reference TRBV5-5 and TRBJ2-3, is DAGVTQSPTHLIKTRGQQVTLRCSPISGHKSVSWYQQVLGQGPQFIFQYYEKEERGRGNFPDRFSARQFPNYSSELNVNALLLGDSALYLCASRRTGATSTDTQYFGPGTRLTVL.

The genes are TRBV18 and TRBJ1-1, with D possibly being TRBD1 (6 bases). Trimming stripped 4 bases from V and 3 bases from J, with 15 bases between. This CDR3 spans 15 amino acids. CDR1 and CDR2 (germline): KGHSH, LQKENI. The CDR3 nucleotides read TGTGCCAGCTCACTCCTACAGGGTACGGACACTGAAGCTTTCTTT. Its protein product is CASSLLQGTDTEAFF.

The rearrangement links TRBV7-2 to TRBJ2-7, with a possible D match to TRBD1 (7 bases). The CDR3 consists of 14 residues. Germline V CDR1 and CDR2: SGHTA, FQGNSA. Trimming took off 5 bases at V and 2 bases at J, with 13 bases between the two ends. DNA of the CDR3: TGTGCCAGCAGCCCAGGGGGGACGGCCTACGAGCAGTACTTC. This encodes CASSPGGTAYEQYF.

This chain links TRBV11-2 with TRBJ2-5, with 10 bases lining up with TRBD1. V lost 5 bases, J lost 5 bases, and 17 bases stayed unmatched. This CDR3 is built from 18 residues. Per germline, CDR1 SGHAT and CDR2 FQNNGV. CDR3 in DNA: TGTGCCAGCAGCCCAATTAAAGGAGGGACAGGGGATATGGAGACCCAGTACTTC. Its translation: CASSPIKGGTGDMETQYF.

This sequence joins TRBV11-2 and TRBJ1-5; D may be TRBD1 (5 bases). CDR3 size: 15 residues. CDR1 is SGHAT and CDR2 is FQNNGV in the germline V gene. V lost 0 bases to trimming and J lost 6 bases, with 12 bases between them. The CDR3 loop is CASSLDGAAGQPQHF. The CDR3 nucleotides read TGTGCCAGCAGCTTAGACGGGGCGGCGGGTCAGCCCCAGCATTTT.